This passage covers 18 T cell receptor beta chains from one sample sequenced in a study of CD8+ T cells in alopecia areata. Extracted RNA was reverse transcribed into cDNA, the sequencing template. Repertoires were generated with immunoSEQ multiplex PCR, while TCRdb's copy carries only in-frame clones and drops some. There are about 150,000 clones in the sample; more than 75% occur only once, and roughly 16% lies in the top ten. The starting material was CD8+ T cells sorted from blood, obtained at week 0. These TCRs come from a human donor with alopecia areata.

The chain uses TRBV6-5 and TRBJ2-7; 8 positions match TRBD1. This CDR3 spans 13 amino acids. Germline V gives CDR1 MNHEY, CDR2 SVGAGI. V lost 7 bases to trimming and J lost 7 bases; unmatched junction nucleotides: 9. For the CDR3, the DNA is TGTGCCAGCACGGACAGGGTCTTTGGAGAGCAGTACTTC. Translating gives CASTDRVFGEQYF.

V and J are TRBV27 and TRBJ2-3; 8 nucleotides match TRBD1. V was clipped by 5 bases and J by 3 bases; unmatched bases: 10. The germline gives CDR1 MNHEY, CDR2 SMNVEV (reference sequence). The CDR3 has 16 amino acids. CDR3 loop: CASSRTGMGVTDTQYF. The CDR3 nucleotides are TGTGCCAGCAGTAGGACAGGGATGGGGGTAACAGATACGCAGTATTTT.

This rearrangement joins TRBV4-1 to TRBJ2-1; 9 bases agree with TRBD2. The germline CDR1 and CDR2 sequences are MGHRA and YSYEKL. There are 15 residues in the CDR3. The V segment lost 2 bases and the J segment 3 bases; nucleotides outside the gene matches: 2. The CDR3 spells CASSQIAGDYNEQFF. CDR3 in DNA: TGCGCCAGCAGCCAAATAGCGGGGGACTACAATGAGCAGTTCTTC.

This chain links TRBV6-4 with TRBJ2-3; 7 nucleotides align to TRBD1. This CDR3 has 14 residues. From germline, CDR1 is MRHNA and CDR2 SNTAGT. Trimming took 2 bases from V and 4 from J; bases not matched to a gene: 3. The CDR3 nucleotides read TGTGCCAGCAGTGACGGGGACAGCTCAGATACGCAGTATTTT. This translates into CASSDGDSSDTQYF.

The CDR3 nucleotides are TGTGCCAGTAGTATCGCGGGAAACTATGGCTACACCTTC. It is translated as CASSIAGNYGYTF. The rearrangement links TRBV19 to TRBJ1-2, with unresolved D. Germline lookup yields CDR1 LNHDA and CDR2 SQIVND (reference sequence). There are 13 residues in the CDR3. V was trimmed by 3 bases and J by 2 bases, leaving 7 bases between them.

V and J are TRBV2 and TRBJ2-1; TRBD1 might be the D (6 bases). Between the trimmed V and J ends, which lost 8 bases and 4 bases, there was a span of 12 bases. This CDR3 comprises 13 residues. The germline V gene has CDR1 SNHLY and CDR2 FYNNEI. The CDR3 sequence is CASGGHSYNEQFF. The CDR3 bases are TGTGCCAGCGGGGGACATTCATACAATGAGCAGTTCTTC.

The chain has TRBV9 and TRBJ1-2; weak D call: TRBD1 (5 bases). This CDR3 has 14 residues. Germline values: CDR1 SGDLS, CDR2 YYNGEE. V lost 0 bases and J 4 bases, leaving 10 bases between the germline ends. The CDR3: CASSVDGGGYGYTF. CDR3 coding DNA: TGTGCCAGCAGCGTAGACGGGGGTGGCTATGGCTACACCTTC. The whole variable domain, remainder taken from reference TRBV9 and TRBJ1-2, is DSGVTQTPKHLITATGQRVTLRCSPRSGDLSVYWYQQSLDQGLQFLIQYYNGEERAKGNILERFSAQQFPDLHSELNLSSLELGDSALYFCASSVDGGGYGYTFGSGTRLTVV.

This chain connects TRBV29-1 to TRBJ2-7; D call uncertain. The CDR3 covers 13 residues. Per germline, CDR1 SQVTM and CDR2 ANQGSEA. V lost 3 bases to trimming and J lost 3 bases, with 12 bases between them. The CDR3 region has the DNA TGCAGCGTTGATAACGCCGGCGGCTACGAGCAGTACTTC. Translating it yields CSVDNAGGYEQYF.

This sequence joins TRBV7-9 and TRBJ2-7; D is tentatively TRBD1 or TRBD2 (5 bases each). The CDR3 covers 13 residues. Between the trimmed V and J ends, which lost 4 bases and 6 bases, there was a span of 13 bases. CDR1 SEHNR and CDR2 FQNEAQ come from the germline V gene (reference sequence). CDR3 protein: CASSSGAAGEQYF. The DNA for the CDR3 is TGTGCCAGCAGCTCCGGGGCGGCTGGCGAGCAGTACTTC.

CDR3 in amino acids: CAWSMGQGIYEQYF. The CDR3 coding sequence is TGTGCCTGGAGCATGGGACAGGGGATCTACGAGCAGTACTTC. This chain joins TRBV30 and TRBJ2-7; 10 nucleotides line up with TRBD1. The CDR3 totals 14 residues. CDR1 GTSNPN and CDR2 SVGIG come from the germline V gene (reference sequence). V was clipped by 3 bases and J by 3 bases; unmatched bases: 5.

The chain uses TRBV7-2 and TRBJ1-6, with 8 bases aligning to TRBD1. Trimming at V came to 5 bases and at J to 9 bases, leaving 12 bases not matched to a gene. Germline V lookup: CDR1 SGHTA, CDR2 FQGNSA. The CDR3 covers 16 residues. CDR3 DNA: TGTGCCAGCAGCATTTCACAGGGGGACAGTAGTTCACCCCTCCACTTT. Amino acid sequence: CASSISQGDSSSPLHF.

J is TRBJ2-7 and V is TRBV19; D gene uncertain. This CDR3 contains 13 residues. Germline CDR1 LNHDA, CDR2 SQIVND (reference sequence). Trimming cost V 3 bases and J 3 bases, with 9 bases left between them. The CDR3 sequence is CASSITSFYEQYF. The DNA for the CDR3 is TGTGCCAGTAGTATTACGTCATTCTACGAGCAGTACTTC.

The CDR3 reads CASRGPGLGLGFSYNEQFF. As DNA, the CDR3 is TGTGCCAGCAGGGGGCCGGGACTGGGATTGGGATTCTCCTACAATGAGCAGTTCTTC. V usage is TRBV2 and J usage is TRBJ2-1, with D tentatively TRBD2 (6 bases). CDR3 length: 19 amino acids. CDR1 SNHLY and CDR2 FYNNEI come from the germline V gene. V was clipped by 6 bases and J by 0 bases, with 24 bases between them.

This chain links TRBV30 with TRBJ1-4; D remains ambiguous. Trimming cost V 2 bases and J 0 bases, with 7 bases left between them. CDR1 and CDR2 from the germline V gene are GTSNPN and SVGIG (reference sequence). This CDR3 has 14 residues. The CDR3 DNA reads TGTGCCTGGAGTCCCGGGGCAACTAATGAAAAACTGTTTTTT. Amino acids: CAWSPGATNEKLFF. Based on the CDR3 plus reference TRBV30 and TRBJ1-4, the full variable domain is SQTIHQWPATLVQPVGSPLSLECTVEGTSNPNLYWYRQAAGRGLQLLFYSVGIGQISSEVPQNLSASRPQDRQFILSSKKLLLSDSGFYLCAWSPGATNEKLFFGSGTQLSVL.

This clone showed up just a few times. The chain uses TRBV5-4 and TRBJ1-2; a possible D gene is TRBD1 (5 bases). V shed 2 bases and J shed 6 bases, with 11 bases lying between them. From germline, CDR1 is SGHNT and CDR2 YYREEE (reference sequence). The CDR3 extends over 13 amino acids. The CDR3 coding sequence is TGTGCCAGCAGCTTCTCCGGGACGAATGGCTACACCTTC. Its translation is CASSFSGTNGYTF.

The chain is built from TRBV10-2 and TRBJ2-7; 10 nucleotides align to TRBD1. CDR1 is WSHSY and CDR2 is SAAADI in the germline V gene. CDR3 length: 12 amino acids. The V segment lost 8 bases and the J segment 5 bases; nucleotides outside the gene matches: 3. The CDR3: CASWTGGHEQYF. The CDR3 coding sequence is TGCGCCAGCTGGACAGGGGGACACGAGCAGTACTTC.

The chain is built from TRBV6-6 and TRBJ2-2; D gene unclear. Trimming cost V 7 bases and J 5 bases, with 5 bases left between them. Germline V gene sequence: CDR1 MNHNY, CDR2 SVGAGI (reference sequence). This CDR3 has 11 residues. The CDR3 loop is CASMATGELFF. The CDR3 bases are TGTGCCAGCATGGCAACCGGGGAGCTGTTTTTT.

CDR3 coding DNA: TGTGCCAGCAGTGTTGGATCAGGGTACGAGCAGTACTTC. Its translation is CASSVGSGYEQYF. V gene TRBV27 combines with J gene TRBJ2-7; maybe TRBD1 (5 bases). Germline lookup yields CDR1 MNHEY and CDR2 SMNVEV (reference sequence). V lost 5 bases and J lost 4, with 12 bases in between. The CDR3 is 13 amino acids.